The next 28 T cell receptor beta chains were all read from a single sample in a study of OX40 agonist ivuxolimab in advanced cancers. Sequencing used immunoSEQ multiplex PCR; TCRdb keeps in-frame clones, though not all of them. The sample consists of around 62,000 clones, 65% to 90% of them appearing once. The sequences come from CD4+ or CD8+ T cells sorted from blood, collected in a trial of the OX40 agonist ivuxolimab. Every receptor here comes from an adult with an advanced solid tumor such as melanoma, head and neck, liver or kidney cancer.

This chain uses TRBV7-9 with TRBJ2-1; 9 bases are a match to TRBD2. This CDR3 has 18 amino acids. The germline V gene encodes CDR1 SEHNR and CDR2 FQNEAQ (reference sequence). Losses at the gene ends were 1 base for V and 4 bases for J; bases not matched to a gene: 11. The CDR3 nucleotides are TGTGCCAGCAGCTTAGGTCTCTGGAGCGGGAGGACGTACAATGAGCAGTTCTTC. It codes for CASSLGLWSGRTYNEQFF.

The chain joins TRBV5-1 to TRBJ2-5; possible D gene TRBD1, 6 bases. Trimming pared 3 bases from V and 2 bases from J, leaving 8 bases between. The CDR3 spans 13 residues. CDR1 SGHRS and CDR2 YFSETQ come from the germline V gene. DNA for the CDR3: TGCGCCAGCAGCTGGCAGGGGCAAGAGACCCAGTACTTC. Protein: CASSWQGQETQYF.

This chain's CDR3 is CASSLGVMAEAFF. CDR3 DNA: TGTGCCAGCAGCTTGGGAGTAATGGCTGAAGCTTTCTTT. The J gene is TRBJ1-1, the V gene TRBV5-5, with unresolved D. This CDR3 spans 13 amino acids. V lost 0 bases to trimming and J lost 6 bases, with 9 bases between them. CDR1 and CDR2 from the germline V gene are SGHKS and YYEKEE (reference sequence).

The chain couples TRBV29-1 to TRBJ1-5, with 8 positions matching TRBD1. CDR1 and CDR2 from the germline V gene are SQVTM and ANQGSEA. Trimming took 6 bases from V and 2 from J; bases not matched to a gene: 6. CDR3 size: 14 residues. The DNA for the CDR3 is TGCAGCGTCTCCCAGGACAGGGGCAATCAGCCCCAGCATTTT. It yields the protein CSVSQDRGNQPQHF.

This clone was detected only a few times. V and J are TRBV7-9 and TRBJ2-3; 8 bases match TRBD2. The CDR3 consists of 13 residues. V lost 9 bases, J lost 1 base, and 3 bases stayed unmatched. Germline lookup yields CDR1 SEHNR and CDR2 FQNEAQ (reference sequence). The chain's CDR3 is CASMTSGTDTQYF. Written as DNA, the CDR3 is TGTGCCAGTATGACTAGCGGCACAGATACGCAGTATTTT.

The chain's CDR3 is CASSRSGKAYNEQFF. CDR3 nucleotides: TGTGCCAGCAGCCGCAGCGGGAAGGCCTACAATGAGCAGTTCTTC. The rearrangement links TRBV6-5 to TRBJ2-1, with TRBD2 matching 7 bases. Germline CDR1 reads MNHEY; CDR2 reads SVGAGI. With 6 bases clipped from V and 2 bases from J, the junction kept 7 bases outside the gene matches. The CDR3 contains 15 residues.

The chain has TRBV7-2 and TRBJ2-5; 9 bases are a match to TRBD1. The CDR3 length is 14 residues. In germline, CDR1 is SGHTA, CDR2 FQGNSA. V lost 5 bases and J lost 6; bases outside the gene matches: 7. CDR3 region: CASSRTGARKTQYF. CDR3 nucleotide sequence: TGTGCCAGCAGCAGGACAGGGGCAAGAAAGACCCAGTACTTC.

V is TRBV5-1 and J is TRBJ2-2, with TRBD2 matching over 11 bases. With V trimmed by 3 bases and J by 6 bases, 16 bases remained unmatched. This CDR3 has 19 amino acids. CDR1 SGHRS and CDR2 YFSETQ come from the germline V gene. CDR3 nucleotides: TGCGCCAGCAGCTACACCATAACTACTAGCGGGAGTGAGTCCGGGGAGCTGTTTTTT. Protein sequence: CASSYTITTSGSESGELFF.

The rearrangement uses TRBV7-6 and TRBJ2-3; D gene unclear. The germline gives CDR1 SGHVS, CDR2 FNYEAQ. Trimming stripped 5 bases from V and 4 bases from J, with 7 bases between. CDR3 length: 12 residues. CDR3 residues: CASSPLSDTQYF. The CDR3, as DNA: TGTGCCAGCAGCCCGCTTTCAGATACGCAGTATTTT.

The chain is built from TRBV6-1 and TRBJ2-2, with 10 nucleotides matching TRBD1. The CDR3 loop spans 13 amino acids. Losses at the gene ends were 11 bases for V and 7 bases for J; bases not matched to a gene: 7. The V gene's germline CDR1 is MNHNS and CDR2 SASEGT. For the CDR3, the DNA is TGTGCCGTGGGACAGGGGAGGATCGGGGAGCTGTTTTTT. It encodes CAVGQGRIGELFF.

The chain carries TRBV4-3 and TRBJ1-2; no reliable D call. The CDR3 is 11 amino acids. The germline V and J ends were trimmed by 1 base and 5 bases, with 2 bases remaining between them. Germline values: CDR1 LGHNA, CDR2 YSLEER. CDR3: CASSQGYGYTF. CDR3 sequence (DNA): TGCGCCAGCAGCCAAGGTTATGGCTACACCTTC.

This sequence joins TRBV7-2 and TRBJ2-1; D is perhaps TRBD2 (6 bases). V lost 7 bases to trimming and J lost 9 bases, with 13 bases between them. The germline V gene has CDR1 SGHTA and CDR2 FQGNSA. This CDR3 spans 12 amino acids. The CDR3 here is CASTPGRGEQFF. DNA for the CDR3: TGTGCCAGCACCCCGGGGCGGGGTGAGCAGTTCTTC.

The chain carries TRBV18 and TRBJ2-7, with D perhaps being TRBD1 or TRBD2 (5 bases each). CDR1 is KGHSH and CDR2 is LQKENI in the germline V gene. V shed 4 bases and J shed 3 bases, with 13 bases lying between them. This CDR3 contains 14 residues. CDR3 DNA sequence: TGTGCCAGCTCACTCACGAGGGACGACTACGAGCAGTACTTC. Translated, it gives CASSLTRDDYEQYF.

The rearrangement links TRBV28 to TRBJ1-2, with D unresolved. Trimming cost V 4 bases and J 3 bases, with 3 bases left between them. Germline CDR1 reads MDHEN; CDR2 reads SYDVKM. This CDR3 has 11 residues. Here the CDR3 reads CASSYYYGYTF. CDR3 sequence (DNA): TGTGCCAGCAGTTATTACTATGGCTACACCTTC.

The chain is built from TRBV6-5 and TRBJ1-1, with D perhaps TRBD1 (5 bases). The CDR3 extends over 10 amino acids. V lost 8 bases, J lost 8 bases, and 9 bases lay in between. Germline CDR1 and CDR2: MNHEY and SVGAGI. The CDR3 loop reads CASGAREAFF. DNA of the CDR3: TGTGCCAGCGGGGCCAGAGAAGCTTTCTTT.

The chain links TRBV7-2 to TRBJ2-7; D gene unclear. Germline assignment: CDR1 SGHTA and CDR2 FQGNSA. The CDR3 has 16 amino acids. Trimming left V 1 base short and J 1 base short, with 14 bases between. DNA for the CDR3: TGTGCCAGCAGCTTAGTCGGCAGTCACAAATCCTACGAGCAGTACTTC. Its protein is CASSLVGSHKSYEQYF. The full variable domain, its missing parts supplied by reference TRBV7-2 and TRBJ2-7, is GAGVSQSPSNKVTEKGKDVELRCDPISGHTALYWYRQSLGQGLEFLIYFQGNSAPDKSGLPSDRFSAERTGGSVSTLTIQRTQQEDSAVYLCASSLVGSHKSYEQYFGPGTRLTVT.

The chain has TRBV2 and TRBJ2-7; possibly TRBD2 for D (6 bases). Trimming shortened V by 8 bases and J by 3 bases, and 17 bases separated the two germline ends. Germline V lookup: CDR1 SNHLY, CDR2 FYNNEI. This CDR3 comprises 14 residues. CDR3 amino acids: CASSEGLANYEQYF. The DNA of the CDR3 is TGTGCCAGCTCAGAGGGGCTAGCGAACTACGAGCAGTACTTC.

The CDR3 here is CASSFLPQGRANTIYF. Here the CDR3 DNA reads TGTGCCAGCAGCTTTTTACCACAGGGCCGGGCAAACACCATATATTTT. This sequence joins TRBV7-2 and TRBJ1-3; perhaps TRBD1 as D (6 bases). This CDR3 region has 16 residues. Trimming left V 3 bases short and J 6 bases short, with 18 bases between. Germline values: CDR1 SGHTA, CDR2 FQGNSA.

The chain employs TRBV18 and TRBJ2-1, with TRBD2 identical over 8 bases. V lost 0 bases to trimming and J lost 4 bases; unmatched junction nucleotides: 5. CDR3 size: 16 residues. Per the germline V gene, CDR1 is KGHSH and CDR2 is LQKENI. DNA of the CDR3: TGTGCCAGCTCACCACCGGCGGGGGGCCCTTACAATGAGCAGTTCTTC. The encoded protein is CASSPPAGGPYNEQFF. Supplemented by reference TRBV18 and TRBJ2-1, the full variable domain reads NAGVMQNPRHLVRRRGQEARLRCSPMKGHSHVYWYRQLPEEGLKFMVYLQKENIIDESGMPKERFSAEFPKEGPSILRIQQVVRGDSAAYFCASSPPAGGPYNEQFFGPGTRLTVL.

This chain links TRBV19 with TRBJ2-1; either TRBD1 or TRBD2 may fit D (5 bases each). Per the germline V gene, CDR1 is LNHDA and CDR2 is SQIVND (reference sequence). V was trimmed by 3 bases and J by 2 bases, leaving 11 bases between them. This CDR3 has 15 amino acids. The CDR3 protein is CASSIEGSAYNEQFF. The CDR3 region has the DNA TGTGCCAGTAGTATCGAGGGGTCCGCCTACAATGAGCAGTTCTTC.

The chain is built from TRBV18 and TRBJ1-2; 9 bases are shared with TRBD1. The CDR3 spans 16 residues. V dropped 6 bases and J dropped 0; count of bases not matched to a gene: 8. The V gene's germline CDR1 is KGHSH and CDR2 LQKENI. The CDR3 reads CASSPAGTGPNYGYTF. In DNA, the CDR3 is TGTGCCAGCTCGCCCGCGGGGACAGGGCCTAACTATGGCTACACCTTC.

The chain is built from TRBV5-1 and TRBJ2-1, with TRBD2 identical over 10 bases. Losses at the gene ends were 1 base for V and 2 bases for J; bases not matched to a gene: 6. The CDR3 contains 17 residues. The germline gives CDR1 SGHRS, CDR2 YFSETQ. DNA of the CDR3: TGCGCCAGCAGCTTGCGGCCTAGCGGGGGAACCTACAATGAGCAGTTCTTC. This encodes CASSLRPSGGTYNEQFF.

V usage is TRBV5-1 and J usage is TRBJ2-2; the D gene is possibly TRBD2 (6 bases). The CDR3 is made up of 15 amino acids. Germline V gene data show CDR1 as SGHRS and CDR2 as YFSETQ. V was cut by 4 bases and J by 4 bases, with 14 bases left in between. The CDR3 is CASSIGGVGTGELFF. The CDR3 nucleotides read TGCGCCAGCAGCATAGGAGGGGTAGGCACCGGGGAGCTGTTTTTT.

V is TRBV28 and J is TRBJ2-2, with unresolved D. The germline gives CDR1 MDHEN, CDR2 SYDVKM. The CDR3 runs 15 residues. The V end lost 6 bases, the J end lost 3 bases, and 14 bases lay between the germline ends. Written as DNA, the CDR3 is TGTGCCAGCAGGGGAACCTTTGGCGACACCGGGGAGCTGTTTTTT. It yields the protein CASRGTFGDTGELFF.

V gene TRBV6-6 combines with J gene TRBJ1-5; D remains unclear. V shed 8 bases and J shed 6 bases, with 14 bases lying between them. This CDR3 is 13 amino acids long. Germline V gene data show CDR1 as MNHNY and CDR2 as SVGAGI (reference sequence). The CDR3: CASAPVIGQPQHF. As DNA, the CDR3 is TGTGCCAGCGCCCCAGTTATCGGTCAGCCCCAGCATTTT.

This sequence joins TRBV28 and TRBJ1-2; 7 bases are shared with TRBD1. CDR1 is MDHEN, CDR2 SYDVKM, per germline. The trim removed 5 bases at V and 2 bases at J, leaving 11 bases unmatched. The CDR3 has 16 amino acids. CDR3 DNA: TGTGCCAGCAGTGTAACAGAGGGGGCCTCAAACTATGGCTACACCTTC. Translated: CASSVTEGASNYGYTF.

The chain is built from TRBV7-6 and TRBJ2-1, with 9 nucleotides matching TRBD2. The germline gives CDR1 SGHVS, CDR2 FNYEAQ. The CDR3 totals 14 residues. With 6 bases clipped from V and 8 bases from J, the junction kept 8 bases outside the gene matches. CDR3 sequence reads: CASRLGTSWDEQFF. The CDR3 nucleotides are TGTGCCAGCAGACTAGGGACTAGCTGGGATGAGCAGTTCTTC.

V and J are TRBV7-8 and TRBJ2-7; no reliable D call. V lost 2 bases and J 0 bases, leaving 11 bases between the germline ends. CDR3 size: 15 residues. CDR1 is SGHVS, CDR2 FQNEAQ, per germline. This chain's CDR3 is CASSLPPAASYEQYF. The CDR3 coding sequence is TGTGCCAGCAGCTTACCCCCGGCAGCCTCCTACGAGCAGTACTTC. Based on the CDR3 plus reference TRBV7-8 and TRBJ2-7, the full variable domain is GAGVSQSPRYKVAKRGQDVALRCDPISGHVSLFWYQQALGQGPEFLTYFQNEAQLDKSGLPSDRFFAERPEGSVSTLKIQRTQQEDSAVYLCASSLPPAASYEQYFGPGTRLTVT.